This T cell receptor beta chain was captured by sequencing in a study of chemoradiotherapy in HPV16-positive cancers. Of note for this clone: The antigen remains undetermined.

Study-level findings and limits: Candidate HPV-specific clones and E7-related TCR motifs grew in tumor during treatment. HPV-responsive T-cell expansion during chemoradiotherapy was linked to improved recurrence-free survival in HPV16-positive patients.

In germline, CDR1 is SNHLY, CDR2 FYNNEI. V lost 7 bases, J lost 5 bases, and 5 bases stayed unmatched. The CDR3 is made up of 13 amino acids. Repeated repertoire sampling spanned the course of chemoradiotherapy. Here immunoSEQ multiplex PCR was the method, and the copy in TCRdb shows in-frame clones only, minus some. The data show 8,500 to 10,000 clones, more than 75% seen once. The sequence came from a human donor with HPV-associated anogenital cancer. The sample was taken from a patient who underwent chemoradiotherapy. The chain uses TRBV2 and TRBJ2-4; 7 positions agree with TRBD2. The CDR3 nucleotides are TGTGCCAGCACCGCGGGGGAAGAAAACATTCAGTACTTC. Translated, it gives CASTAGEENIQYF.